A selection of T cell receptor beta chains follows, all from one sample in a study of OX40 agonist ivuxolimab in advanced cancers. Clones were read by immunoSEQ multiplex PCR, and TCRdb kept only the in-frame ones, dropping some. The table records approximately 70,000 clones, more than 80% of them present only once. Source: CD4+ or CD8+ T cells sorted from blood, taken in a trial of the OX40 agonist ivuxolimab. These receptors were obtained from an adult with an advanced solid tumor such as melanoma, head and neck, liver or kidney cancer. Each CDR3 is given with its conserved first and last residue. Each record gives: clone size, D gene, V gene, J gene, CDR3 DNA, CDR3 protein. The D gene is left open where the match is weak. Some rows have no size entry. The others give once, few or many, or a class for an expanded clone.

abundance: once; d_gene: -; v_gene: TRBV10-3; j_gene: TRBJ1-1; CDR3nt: TGTGCCATCAGTGAGTCGGGCAGCAGCTGCGCTTTCTTT; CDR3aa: CAISESGSSCAFF
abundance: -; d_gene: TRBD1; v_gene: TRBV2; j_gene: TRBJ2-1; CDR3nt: TGTGCCAGCAGCGGGGACAGGGAAGGTGAGCAGTTCTTC; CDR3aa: CASSGDREGEQFF
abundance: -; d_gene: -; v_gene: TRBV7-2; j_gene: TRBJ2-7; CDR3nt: TGTGCCAGCAGCTTAGAGTTTTCGGACGAGCAGTACTTC; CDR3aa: CASSLEFSDEQYF
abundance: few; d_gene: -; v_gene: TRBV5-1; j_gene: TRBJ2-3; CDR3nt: TGCGCCAGCAGCTTAGGACTCAGCACAGATACGCAGTATTTT; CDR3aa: CASSLGLSTDTQYF
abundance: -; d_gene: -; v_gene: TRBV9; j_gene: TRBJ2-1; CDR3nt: TGTGCCAGCAGCTCTAATCTCGGGACCCTCCGGTGGAATGAGCAGTTCTTC; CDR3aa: CASSSNLGTLRWNEQFF
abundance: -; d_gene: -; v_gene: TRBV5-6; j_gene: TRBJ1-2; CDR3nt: TGTGCCAGCAGCTGGGACCGGGACACTGGCTACACCTTC; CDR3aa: CASSWDRDTGYTF
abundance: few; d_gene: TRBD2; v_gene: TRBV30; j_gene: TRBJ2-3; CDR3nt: TGTGCCTGCTCCAAGGGACTAGCGGGGGTCGATACGCAGTATTTT; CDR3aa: CACSKGLAGVDTQYF
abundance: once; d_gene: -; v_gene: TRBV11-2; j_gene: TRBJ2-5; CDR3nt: TGTGCCAGCAGCTTAGGTGGGTCCGTCCAAGAGACCCAGTACTTC; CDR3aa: CASSLGGSVQETQYF
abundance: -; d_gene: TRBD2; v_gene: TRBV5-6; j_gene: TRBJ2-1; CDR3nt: TGTGCCAGCAGCGCTCTAGCGGGGGGGCTCAATGAGCAGTTCTTC; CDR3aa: CASSALAGGLNEQFF
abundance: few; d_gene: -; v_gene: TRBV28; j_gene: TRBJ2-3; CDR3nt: TGTGCCAGCAGTTTCGCAGATACGCAGTATTTT; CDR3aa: CASSFADTQYF
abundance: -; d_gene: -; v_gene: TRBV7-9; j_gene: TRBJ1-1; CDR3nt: TGTGCCAGCAGTCGGGGGGAAGCTTTCTTT; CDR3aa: CASSRGEAFF
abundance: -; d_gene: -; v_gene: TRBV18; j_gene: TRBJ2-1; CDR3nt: TGTGCCAGCTCACCGGCTATAGGCTCCTACAATGAGCAGTTCTTC; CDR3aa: CASSPAIGSYNEQFF
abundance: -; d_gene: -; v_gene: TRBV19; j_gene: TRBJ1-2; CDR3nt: TGTGCCAGTAGTACTGCGAGGCAGGCTCACTATGGCTACACCTTC; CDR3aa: CASSTARQAHYGYTF
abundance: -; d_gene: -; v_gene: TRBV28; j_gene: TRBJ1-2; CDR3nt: TGTGCCAGCAGTCCTACAGGGTACTATGGCTACACCTTC; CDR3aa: CASSPTGYYGYTF
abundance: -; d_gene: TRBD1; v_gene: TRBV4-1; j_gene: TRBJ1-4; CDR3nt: TGCGCCAGCAGCCAAGATAGAGCCGGGACAGGGGGTCGGAAGGAAAAACTGTTTTTT; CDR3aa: CASSQDRAGTGGRKEKLFF
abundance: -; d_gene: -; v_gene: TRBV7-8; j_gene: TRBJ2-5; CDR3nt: TGTGCCAGCAGCCCCGGAACGCTGGGAGAGACCCAGTACTTC; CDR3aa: CASSPGTLGETQYF
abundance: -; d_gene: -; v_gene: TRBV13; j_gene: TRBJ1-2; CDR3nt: TGTGCCAGCAGCTTAGGGTCCGGGTTCAATGGCTACACCTTC; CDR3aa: CASSLGSGFNGYTF
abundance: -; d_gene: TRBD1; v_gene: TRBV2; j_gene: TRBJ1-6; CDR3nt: TGTGCCAGCAGTTCACAGGGGGCAAATTCACCCCTCCACTTT; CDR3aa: CASSSQGANSPLHF
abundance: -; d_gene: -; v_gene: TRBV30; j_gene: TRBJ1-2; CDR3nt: TGTGCCTGGAGTGTTAGTCAGCATTCTAACTATGGCTACACCTTC; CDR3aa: CAWSVSQHSNYGYTF
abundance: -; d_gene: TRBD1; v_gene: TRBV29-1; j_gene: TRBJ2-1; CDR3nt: TGCAGCGGAGTTAACAGGGGCTCCTACAATGAGCAGTTCTTC; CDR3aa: CSGVNRGSYNEQFF
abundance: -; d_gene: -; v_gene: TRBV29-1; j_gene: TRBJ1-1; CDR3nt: TGCAGCGTTGTCCAGGGGTGGGGTCAGAACACTGAAGCTTTCTTT; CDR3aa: CSVVQGWGQNTEAFF
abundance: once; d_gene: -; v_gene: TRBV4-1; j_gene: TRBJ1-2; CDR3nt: TGCGCCAGCAGCCCTGAGAGGGGGTCGGACTATGGCTACACCTTC; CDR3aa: CASSPERGSDYGYTF
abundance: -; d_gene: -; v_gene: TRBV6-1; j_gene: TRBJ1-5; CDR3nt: TGTGCCAGCAGCGAGGTCGGGGTGGGTCAGCCCCAGCATTTT; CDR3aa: CASSEVGVGQPQHF
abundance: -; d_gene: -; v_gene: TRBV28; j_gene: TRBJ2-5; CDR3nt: TGTGCCAGCAGTTTAGGGGGGAACCATGAGACCCAGTACTTC; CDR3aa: CASSLGGNHETQYF
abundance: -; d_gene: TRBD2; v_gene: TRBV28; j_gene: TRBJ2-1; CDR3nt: TGTGCCAGCAGTTTGACTAGCGGGGGGACTTACAATGAGCAGTTCTTC; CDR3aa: CASSLTSGGTYNEQFF